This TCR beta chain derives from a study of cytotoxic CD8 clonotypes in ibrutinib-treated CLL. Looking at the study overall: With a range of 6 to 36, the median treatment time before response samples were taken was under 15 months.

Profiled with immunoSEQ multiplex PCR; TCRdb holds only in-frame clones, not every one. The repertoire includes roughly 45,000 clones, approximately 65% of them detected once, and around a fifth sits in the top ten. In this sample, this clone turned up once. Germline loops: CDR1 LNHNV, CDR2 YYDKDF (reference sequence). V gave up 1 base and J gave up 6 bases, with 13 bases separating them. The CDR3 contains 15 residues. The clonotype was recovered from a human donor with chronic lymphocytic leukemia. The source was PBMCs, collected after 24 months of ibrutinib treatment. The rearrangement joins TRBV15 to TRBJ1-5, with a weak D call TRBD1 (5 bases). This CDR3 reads CATSRGGEAGQPQHF. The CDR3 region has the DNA TGTGCCACCAGCAGAGGGGGGGAGGCGGGTCAGCCCCAGCATTTT.